Listed below are T cell receptor beta chains from one sample, sequenced in a study of T-cell memory formation after mild COVID-19. From the 5' RACE reads, TCRdb called clonotypes with MiXCR, one entry per CDR3 protein. The sample comprises around 300,000 distinct CDR3 sequences, about 13% of which are singletons, and about 21% rests with the top ten. Sequenced sample: PBMCs or a T cell subset sorted from them (not recorded which). Every receptor here comes from a man younger than 35 who had mild COVID-19 (a few samples of this study predate the infection). Cell type and time point are not known. Each CDR3 is given with its conserved first and last residue. A D gene is named only where the DNA matches it firmly. A clone size is listed for some rows: how often the clone was seen (once, few, many), or a class if it is expanded.

v_call	d_call	clone_size	j_call	cdr3_aa	cdr3_nt
TRBV19	NA	NA	TRBJ1-5	CASRLGISNQPQHF	TGTGCCAGTAGATTAGGCATTAGCAATCAGCCCCAGCATTTT
TRBV7-3	TRBD2	NA	TRBJ2-1	CASSSRGAAYNEQFF	TGTGCCAGCAGCTCGCGGGGGGCGGCCTACAATGAGCAGTTCTTC
TRBV7-2	TRBD1	few	TRBJ1-1	CASSSDRTRAEAFF	TGTGCCAGCAGCTCGGACAGGACTCGCGCTGAAGCTTTCTTT
TRBV4-1	NA	NA	TRBJ1-2	CASSQLGANYGYTF	TGCGCCAGCAGCCAACTTGGGGCTAACTATGGCTACACCTTC
TRBV5-1	TRBD2	NA	TRBJ2-1	CASSLRSGGVHEQFF	TGCGCCAGCAGCTTGAGAAGCGGGGGAGTCCATGAGCAGTTCTTC
TRBV3-1	NA	few	TRBJ1-2	CASSQDSNRGYGYTF	TGTGCCAGCAGCCAAGATTCTAACAGAGGCTATGGCTACACCTTC
TRBV5-1	NA	few	TRBJ1-2	CASSEGGHTPYGYTF	TGCGCCAGCAGCGAGGGGGGCCACACTCCCTATGGCTACACCTTC
TRBV4-1	TRBD1	NA	TRBJ1-6	CASSLGQSYSPLHF	TGCGCCAGCAGCCTGGGACAGAGTTATTCACCCCTCCACTTT
TRBV20-1	TRBD2	NA	TRBJ2-1	CSARWGLAGDNEQFF	TGCAGTGCTAGATGGGGACTAGCGGGGGACAATGAGCAGTTCTTC
TRBV7-9	NA	few	TRBJ2-1	CASSPDLNEQFF	TGTGCCAGCAGCCCGGACTTGAATGAGCAGTTCTTC
TRBV24-1	NA	few	TRBJ2-4	CATQNAGDPGIQYF	TGTGCCACCCAGAACGCCGGAGACCCCGGCATTCAGTACTTC
TRBV12-3/TRBV12-4	TRBD1	few	TRBJ1-2	CASSFQQGLFKYGYTF	TGTGCCAGCAGTTTTCAACAGGGGCTTTTTAAGTATGGCTACACCTTC
TRBV24-1	NA	NA	TRBJ2-1	CATSDLGAYNEQFF	TGTGCCACTAGTGACTTAGGTGCCTACAATGAGCAGTTCTTC
TRBV11-2	TRBD2	few	TRBJ2-3	CASSLRGGRGIRDTQYF	TGTGCCAGCAGCTTACGAGGCGGGCGGGGGATCCGAGATACGCAGTATTTT
TRBV14	NA	few	TRBJ1-4	CASSPFVGANEKLFF	TGTGCCAGCAGTCCTTTCGTAGGGGCTAATGAAAAACTGTTTTTT
TRBV10-3	NA	few	TRBJ2-1	CAISYTGTLNEQFF	TGTGCCATCAGTTACACCGGGACCCTCAATGAGCAGTTCTTC
TRBV7-6	NA	few	TRBJ1-2	CASSPHQHPLWLRFYTF	TGTGCCAGCAGCCCCCACCAGCATCCTCTATGGCTAAGGTTCTACACCTTC
TRBV12-3/TRBV12-4	TRBD1	NA	TRBJ1-1	CASSFQGAGEAFF	TGTGCCAGCAGTTTCCAGGGGGCTGGTGAAGCTTTCTTT
TRBV27	NA	NA	TRBJ2-1	CASSLSRDSQREQFF	TGTGCCAGCAGTTTATCCCGGGACTCCCAACGGGAGCAGTTCTTC
TRBV11-2	NA	NA	TRBJ2-7	CASSLTSESSYEQYF	TGTGCCAGCAGCCTAACCTCAGAAAGTTCCTACGAGCAGTACTTC
TRBV5-1	NA	NA	TRBJ1-2	CASGAGPGGYTF	TGCGCCAGCGGCGCAGGTCCGGGGGGCTACACCTTC
TRBV27	NA	few	TRBJ1-6	CASSEGYYNSPLHF	TGTGCCAGCAGTGAGGGCTACTATAATTCACCCCTCCACTTT
TRBV20-1	NA	few	TRBJ1-5	CSATVGLDQPQHF	TGCAGTGCTACCGTGGGACTAGATCAGCCCCAGCATTTT
TRBV7-2	TRBD2	few	TRBJ2-3	CASSSVLASPRDTQYF	TGTGCCAGCAGCTCGGTACTAGCGTCCCCCAGGGATACGCAGTATTTT
TRBV7-2	NA	many	TRBJ2-1	CASSLGSRWRFF	TGTGCCAGCAGCTTAGGATCCCGCTGGAGGTTCTTC
TRBV5-1	NA	NA	TRBJ2-3	CASSPGPGVSTDTQYF	TGCGCCAGCAGCCCCGGACCCGGGGTGAGCACAGATACGCAGTATTTT
TRBV9	NA	NA	TRBJ2-3	CASSVLLASGTDTQYF	TGTGCCAGCAGCGTACTCTTGGCTTCGGGCACAGATACGCAGTATTTT
TRBV5-1	NA	few	TRBJ1-1	CASSLVLGGNTEAFF	TGCGCCAGCAGCTTGGTCCTAGGAGGGAACACTGAAGCTTTCTTT
TRBV12-3/TRBV12-4	TRBD2	NA	TRBJ2-3	CASSIAGTLTDTQYF	TGTGCCAGCAGCATAGCGGGGACTCTCACCGATACGCAGTATTTT
TRBV9	NA	NA	TRBJ2-2	CASSARGTSPGELFF	TGTGCCAGCAGCGCGCGCGGGACTTCTCCCGGGGAGCTGTTTTTT
TRBV5-1	NA	many	TRBJ1-6	CASSSSRQSYNSPLHF	TGCGCCAGCAGCTCTTCCCGACAGAGCTATAATTCACCCCTCCACTTT
TRBV6-5	TRBD1	NA	TRBJ2-2	CASSYLDRGSGELFF	TGTGCCAGCAGTTACTTGGACAGGGGGTCCGGGGAGCTGTTTTTT
TRBV5-4	TRBD1	NA	TRBJ1-2	CASSAGGTNGYTF	TGTGCCAGCAGCGCAGGGGGTACTAATGGCTACACCTTC
TRBV7-2	NA	NA	TRBJ1-1	CASSATGSTEAFF	TGTGCCAGCAGCGCCACAGGTTCCACTGAAGCTTTCTTT
TRBV12-3/TRBV12-4	NA	many	TRBJ2-6	CASSLMWGPLPVLTF	TGTGCCAGCAGTTTAATGTGGGGCCCCCTTCCGGTCCTGACTTTC
TRBV7-9	NA	NA	TRBJ1-1	CASWGTAMNTEAFF	TGTGCCAGCTGGGGAACAGCAATGAACACTGAAGCTTTCTTT
TRBV5-1	TRBD1	NA	TRBJ2-2	CASSFGDRDAGELFF	TGCGCCAGCAGCTTCGGGGACAGAGATGCCGGGGAGCTGTTTTTT
TRBV5-1	NA	NA	TRBJ1-1	CASRDSVFMNTEAFF	TGCGCCAGCAGGGACAGTGTCTTCATGAACACTGAAGCTTTCTTT
TRBV27	TRBD1	NA	TRBJ1-2	CASRTTGGNYGYTF	TGTGCCAGCAGAACGACAGGGGGAAACTATGGCTACACCTTC
TRBV6-2/TRBV6-3	TRBD2	few	TRBJ2-7	CASSHRGGLHEQYF	TGTGCCAGCAGTCACCGGGGGGGCCTGCACGAGCAGTACTTC
TRBV3-1	NA	few	TRBJ2-5	CASSQAIQYQETQYF	TGTGCCAGCAGCCAAGCTATCCAGTACCAAGAGACCCAGTACTTC
TRBV9	NA	NA	TRBJ1-2	CASSAPTYGYTF	TGTGCCAGCAGCGCCCCGACCTATGGCTACACCTTC
TRBV6-2/TRBV6-3	NA	few	TRBJ2-1	CASSYSVRSGSYNEQFF	TGTGCCAGCAGTTACTCGGTGAGAAGCGGTTCCTACAATGAGCAGTTCTTC
TRBV12-3/TRBV12-4	TRBD1	NA	TRBJ2-7	CASSHGTGQYEQYF	TGTGCCAGCAGTCACGGGACAGGGCAATACGAGCAGTACTTC
TRBV12-3/TRBV12-4	NA	once	TRBJ2-1	CASSLRRSVDEQFF	TGTGCCAGCAGTTTGAGGAGGTCCGTGGATGAGCAGTTCTTC
TRBV29-1	TRBD2	NA	TRBJ2-1	CSVVGLAGASYNEQFF	TGCAGCGTTGTGGGTCTAGCGGGGGCCAGCTACAATGAGCAGTTCTTC
TRBV5-1	TRBD2	few	TRBJ2-5	CASTTGGRGETQYF	TGCGCCAGCACCACGGGAGGCCGCGGAGAGACCCAGTACTTC
TRBV6-5	NA	many	TRBJ1-2	CASSYGEGRNYGYTF	TGTGCCAGCAGTTACGGGGAGGGGAGGAACTATGGCTACACCTTC
TRBV4-1	TRBD1	few	TRBJ1-5	CASSQEDRINQPQHF	TGCGCCAGCAGCCAAGAGGACAGGATCAATCAGCCCCAGCATTTT
TRBV4-3	NA	few	TRBJ1-4	CASSQDIREEKLFF	TGCGCCAGCAGCCAAGATATCCGGGAAGAAAAACTGTTTTTT
TRBV7-9	TRBD2	NA	TRBJ2-2	CASSFSSLADYTGELFF	TGTGCCAGCAGCTTCTCTAGTCTAGCGGACTACACCGGGGAGCTGTTTTTT
TRBV20-1	NA	NA	TRBJ1-5	CSASDPDQPQHF	TGCAGTGCCTCGGACCCCGATCAGCCCCAGCATTTT
TRBV14	TRBD2	few	TRBJ2-1	CASSRTAGGSDEQFF	TGTGCCAGCAGTCGCACGGCGGGGGGGAGCGATGAGCAGTTCTTC
TRBV9	NA	few	TRBJ2-3	CASSPRGTSTDTQYF	TGTGCCAGCAGCCCGCGGGGCACTAGCACAGATACGCAGTATTTT
TRBV12-3/TRBV12-4	NA	NA	TRBJ1-2	CASSFGLTGGYTF	TGTGCCAGCAGTTTTGGGCTGACTGGGGGCTACACCTTC
TRBV7-9	NA	many	TRBJ1-1	CASSLVENTEAFF	TGTGCCAGCAGCTTAGTTGAGAACACTGAAGCTTTCTTT
TRBV5-1	TRBD2	many	TRBJ2-2	CASSLGLAVTGELFF	TGCGCCAGCAGCTTGGGACTAGCGGTCACCGGGGAGCTGTTTTTT
TRBV14	TRBD2	many	TRBJ2-2	CASSQGPRGRLTGELFF	TGTGCCAGCAGCCAAGGCCCGCGGGGGAGGCTCACCGGGGAGCTGTTTTTT